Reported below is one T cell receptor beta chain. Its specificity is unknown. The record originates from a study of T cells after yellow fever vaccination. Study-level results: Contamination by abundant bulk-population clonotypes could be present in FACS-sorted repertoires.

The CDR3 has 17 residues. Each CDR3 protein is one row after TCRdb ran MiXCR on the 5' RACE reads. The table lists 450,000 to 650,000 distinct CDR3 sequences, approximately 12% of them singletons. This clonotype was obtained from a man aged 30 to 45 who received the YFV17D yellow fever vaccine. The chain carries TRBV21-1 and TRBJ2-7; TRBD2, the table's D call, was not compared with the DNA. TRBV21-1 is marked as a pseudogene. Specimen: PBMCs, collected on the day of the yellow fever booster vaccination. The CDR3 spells CASSITGPSRRCYEQYF. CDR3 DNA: TGTGCCAGCAGCATAACCGGGCCCTCTCGGAGGTGTTACGAGCAGTACTTC.